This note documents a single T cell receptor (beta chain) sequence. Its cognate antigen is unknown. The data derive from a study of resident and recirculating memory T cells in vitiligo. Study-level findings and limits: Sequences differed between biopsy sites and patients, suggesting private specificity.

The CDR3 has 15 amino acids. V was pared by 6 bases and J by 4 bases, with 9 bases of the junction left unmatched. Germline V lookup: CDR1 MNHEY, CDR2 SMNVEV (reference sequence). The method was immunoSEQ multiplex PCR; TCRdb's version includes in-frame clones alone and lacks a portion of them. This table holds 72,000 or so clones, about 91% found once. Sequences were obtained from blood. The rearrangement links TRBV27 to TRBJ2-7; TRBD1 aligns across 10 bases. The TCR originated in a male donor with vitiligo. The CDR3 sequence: CASSPWTGGRYEQYF. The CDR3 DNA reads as TGTGCCAGCAGCCCTTGGACAGGGGGGAGGTACGAGCAGTACTTC.